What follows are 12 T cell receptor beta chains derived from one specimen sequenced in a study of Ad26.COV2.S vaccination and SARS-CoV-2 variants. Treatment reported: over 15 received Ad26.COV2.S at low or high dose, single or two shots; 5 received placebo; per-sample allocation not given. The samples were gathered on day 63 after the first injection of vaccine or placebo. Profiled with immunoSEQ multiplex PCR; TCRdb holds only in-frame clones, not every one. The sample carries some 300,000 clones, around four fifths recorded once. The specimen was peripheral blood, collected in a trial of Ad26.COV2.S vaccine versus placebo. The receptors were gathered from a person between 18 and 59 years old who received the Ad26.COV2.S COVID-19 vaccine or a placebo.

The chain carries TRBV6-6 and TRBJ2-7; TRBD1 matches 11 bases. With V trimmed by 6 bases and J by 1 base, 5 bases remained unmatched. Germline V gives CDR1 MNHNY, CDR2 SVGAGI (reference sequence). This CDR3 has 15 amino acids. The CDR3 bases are TGTGCCAGCAGACCCGGGACAGGGGGTTCCTACGAGCAGTACTTC. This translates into CASRPGTGGSYEQYF.

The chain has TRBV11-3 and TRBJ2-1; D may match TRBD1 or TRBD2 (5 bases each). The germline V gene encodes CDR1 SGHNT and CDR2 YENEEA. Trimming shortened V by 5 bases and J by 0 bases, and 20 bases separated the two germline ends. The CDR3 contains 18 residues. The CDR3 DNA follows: TGTGCCAGCAGCCAAGTACGATCCGCCGGGGCCTCCTACAATGAGCAGTTCTTC. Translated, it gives CASSQVRSAGASYNEQFF.

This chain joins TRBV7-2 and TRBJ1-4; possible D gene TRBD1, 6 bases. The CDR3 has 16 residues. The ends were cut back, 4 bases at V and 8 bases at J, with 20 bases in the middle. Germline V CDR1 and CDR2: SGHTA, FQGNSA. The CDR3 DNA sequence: TGTGCCAGCAGCTCCACACTGACAGGATCGGGGGAAAAACTGTTTTTT. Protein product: CASSSTLTGSGEKLFF.

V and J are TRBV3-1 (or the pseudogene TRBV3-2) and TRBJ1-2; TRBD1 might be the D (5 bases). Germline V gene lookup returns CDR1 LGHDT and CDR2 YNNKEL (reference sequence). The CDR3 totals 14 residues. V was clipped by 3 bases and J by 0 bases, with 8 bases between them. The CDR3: CASSQQGANYGYTF. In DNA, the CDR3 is TGTGCCAGCAGCCAGCAGGGCGCTAACTATGGCTACACCTTC.

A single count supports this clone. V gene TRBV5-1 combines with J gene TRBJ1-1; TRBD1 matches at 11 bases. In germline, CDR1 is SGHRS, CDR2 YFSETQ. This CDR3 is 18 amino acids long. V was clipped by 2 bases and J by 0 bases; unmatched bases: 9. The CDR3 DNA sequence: TGCGCCAGCAGCTTACAACCGGGACAGGGGGATTTGAACACTGAAGCTTTCTTT. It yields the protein CASSLQPGQGDLNTEAFF.

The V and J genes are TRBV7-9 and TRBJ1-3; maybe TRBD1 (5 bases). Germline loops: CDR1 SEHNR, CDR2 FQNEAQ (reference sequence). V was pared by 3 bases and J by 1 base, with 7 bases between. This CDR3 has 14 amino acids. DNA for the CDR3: TGTGCCAGCAGCTTGGGGGGATCTGGAAACACCATATATTTT. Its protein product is CASSLGGSGNTIYF.

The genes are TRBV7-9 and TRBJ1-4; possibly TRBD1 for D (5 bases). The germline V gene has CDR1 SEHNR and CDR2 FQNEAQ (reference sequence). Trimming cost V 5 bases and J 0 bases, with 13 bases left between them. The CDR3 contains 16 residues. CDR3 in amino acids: CASSTGTAATNEKLFF. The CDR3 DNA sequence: TGTGCCAGCAGCACCGGGACCGCCGCAACTAATGAAAAACTGTTTTTT.

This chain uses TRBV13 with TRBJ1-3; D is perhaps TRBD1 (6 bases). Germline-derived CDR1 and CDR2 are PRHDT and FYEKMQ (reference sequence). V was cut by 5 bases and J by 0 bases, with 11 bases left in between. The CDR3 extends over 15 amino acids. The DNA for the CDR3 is TGTGCCAGCAGCGCAACAGGGATCTCTGGAAACACCATATATTTT. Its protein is CASSATGISGNTIYF.

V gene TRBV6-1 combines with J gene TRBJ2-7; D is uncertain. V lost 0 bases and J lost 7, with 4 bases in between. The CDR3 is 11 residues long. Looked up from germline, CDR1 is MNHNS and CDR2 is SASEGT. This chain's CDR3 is CASSEAEEQYF. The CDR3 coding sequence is TGTGCCAGCAGTGAAGCGGAAGAGCAGTACTTC.

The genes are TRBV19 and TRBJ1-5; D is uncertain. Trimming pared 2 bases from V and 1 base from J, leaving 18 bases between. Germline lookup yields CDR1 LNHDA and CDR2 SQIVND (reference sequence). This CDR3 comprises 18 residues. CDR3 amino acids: CASSIIPSDLQSNQPQHF. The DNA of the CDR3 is TGTGCCAGTAGTATAATTCCTTCGGACCTCCAAAGCAATCAGCCCCAGCATTTT. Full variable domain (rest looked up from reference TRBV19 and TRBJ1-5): DGGITQSPKYLFRKEGQNVTLSCEQNLNHDAMYWYRQDPGQGLRLIYYSQIVNDFQKGDIAEGYSVSREKKESFPLTVTSAQKNPTAFYLCASSIIPSDLQSNQPQHFGDGTRLSIL.

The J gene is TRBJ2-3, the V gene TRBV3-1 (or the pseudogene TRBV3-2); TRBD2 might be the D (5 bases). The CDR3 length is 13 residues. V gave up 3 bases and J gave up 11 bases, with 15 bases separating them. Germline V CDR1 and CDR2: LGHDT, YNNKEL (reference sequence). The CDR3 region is CASSHGLSPVQYF. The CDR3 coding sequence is TGTGCCAGCAGCCATGGACTTTCCCCCGTGCAGTATTTT.

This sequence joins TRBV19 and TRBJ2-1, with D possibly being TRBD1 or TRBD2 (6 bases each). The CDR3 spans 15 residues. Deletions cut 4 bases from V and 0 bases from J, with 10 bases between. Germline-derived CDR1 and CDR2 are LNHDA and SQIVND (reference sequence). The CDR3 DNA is TGTGCCAGTAGTAGAGGGGGGAGCTCCTACAATGAGCAGTTCTTC. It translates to CASSRGGSSYNEQFF.